This is a list of T cell receptor beta chains from one sample in a study of cytomegalovirus exposure and HLA in healthy donors. The data were produced by immunoSEQ multiplex PCR, yet TCRdb's version contains in-frame clones alone and is incomplete. The table has hundreds of thousands of clones, roughly 82% seen once; the top ten hold 6%. The sample taken for sequencing was PBMCs. The source is a middle-aged man in good health and CMV-seropositive. The CDR3 runs from the conserved cysteine through the conserved F or W. The D gene is left open where the match is weak. The size field is filled for only some rows; it gives once, few, many or a size class.

d_call	v_call	clone_size	j_call	cdr3_nt	cdr3_aa
TRBD2	TRBV18	NA	TRBJ2-6	TGTGCCAGCTCACCATCAGCGGGAGGGCCGTCCTTAACTGGGGCCAACGTCCTGACTTTC	CASSPSAGGPSLTGANVLTF
TRBD1	TRBV10-3	NA	TRBJ1-1	TGTGCCATCAGTGAGTCCTTAGGGACAGGGAAAACTGAAGCTTTCTTT	CAISESLGTGKTEAFF
NA	TRBV12-5	few	TRBJ1-2	TGTGCTAGTGGTTGGTACGGGGGTGACTCCCGGATTTATGGCTACACCTTC	CASGWYGGDSRIYGYTF
NA	TRBV7-9	NA	TRBJ2-7	TGTGCCAGCAGCTCCACAGGGCGCTACGAGCAGTACTTC	CASSSTGRYEQYF
TRBD2	TRBV11-1	NA	TRBJ2-7	TGTGCCAGCAGCCGACCAGCGGGAGGGCCCTACGAGCAGTACTTC	CASSRPAGGPYEQYF
NA	TRBV7-9	few	TRBJ1-1	TGTGCCAGCAGCTCAAACACTGAAGCTTTCTTT	CASSSNTEAFF
TRBD2	TRBV5-1	NA	TRBJ2-3	TGCGCCAGCTGCACTAGCGGGAGGGCCTCAGCCACAGATACGCAGTATTTT	CASCTSGRASATDTQYF
NA	TRBV5-4	NA	TRBJ2-3	TGTGCCAGCAGCTTGATAGGGGCCACAGATACGCAGTATTTT	CASSLIGATDTQYF
NA	TRBV9	NA	TRBJ2-2	TGTGCCAGCAGCACCGGGGTGAACACCGGGGAGCTGTTTTTT	CASSTGVNTGELFF
TRBD2	TRBV7-3	NA	TRBJ2-1	TGTGCCAGCAGCCAGGGACTAGCGGGAGGCAATGAGCAGTTCTTC	CASSQGLAGGNEQFF
TRBD2	TRBV2	NA	TRBJ2-7	TGTGCCAGCACAAAGCCGGGACTAGGTGTCGCCTACGAGCAGTACTTC	CASTKPGLGVAYEQYF
TRBD2	TRBV7-7	NA	TRBJ2-3	TGTGCTAGCAGCCTTAGCGGGAGGGCCGCAGATACGCAGTATTTT	CASSLSGRAADTQYF
NA	TRBV4-1	once	TRBJ2-1	TGCGCCAGCAGCCAAGATAGAGAACTCGAGCAGTTCTTC	CASSQDRELEQFF
NA	TRBV4-1	NA	TRBJ2-3	TGCGCCAGCAGCCAAGATACGTCGCGGGGCCCCACAGATACGCAGTATTTT	CASSQDTSRGPTDTQYF
TRBD2	TRBV10-1	NA	TRBJ2-7	TGCGCCAGCAGTCCTGGGACTAGCGGCCCCGTAAGTAGCTACGAGCAGTACTTC	CASSPGTSGPVSSYEQYF
TRBD1	TRBV27	once	TRBJ1-2	TGTGCCAGCAAGGGACAGGGTAACTATGGCTACACCTTC	CASKGQGNYGYTF
NA	TRBV6-1	NA	TRBJ1-5	TGTGCCAGCAGTGAACCTCCGGGACACGCATATAGCAATCAGCCCCAGCATTTT	CASSEPPGHAYSNQPQHF
NA	TRBV6-5	NA	TRBJ2-4	TGTGCCAGCAGTTACTTTCCGGGAGAAGACATTCAGTACTTC	CASSYFPGEDIQYF
NA	TRBV5-4	NA	TRBJ2-1	TGTGCCAGCAGCATCCATGGAGGGGACCATGAGCAGTTCTTC	CASSIHGGDHEQFF
TRBD1	TRBV6-1	NA	TRBJ1-5	TGTGCCAGCAGTGAAAATACAGGGGTCAATCAGCCCCAGCATTTT	CASSENTGVNQPQHF
TRBD2	TRBV7-2	NA	TRBJ2-7	TGTGCCAGCAGCCCCGAGCCCGGGACTAGCGGCTACGAGCAGTACTTC	CASSPEPGTSGYEQYF
NA	TRBV5-1	NA	TRBJ1-4	TGCGCCAGCAGCTTGGCCCCTGGAGGGAATGAAAAACTGTTTTTT	CASSLAPGGNEKLFF
NA	TRBV18	few	TRBJ2-1	TGTGCCAGCTCGCCCGATAGTACCAATGAGCAGTTCTTC	CASSPDSTNEQFF
NA	TRBV7-2	NA	TRBJ2-3	TGTGCCAGCAGCTTAGATCTAGCTGGGCCAGATACGCAGTATTTT	CASSLDLAGPDTQYF
TRBD2	TRBV9	NA	TRBJ2-7	TGTGCCAGCAGCGTAGCTAGCGGGAGGGCCTACGAGCAGTACTTC	CASSVASGRAYEQYF
NA	TRBV7-9	NA	TRBJ2-7	TGTGCCAGCAGCTTAGGGCAGGGGTTTTACGAGCAGTACTTC	CASSLGQGFYEQYF
NA	TRBV19	NA	TRBJ1-1	TGTGCCAGTAGTATAGATTGGGGAGACACTGAAGCTTTCTTT	CASSIDWGDTEAFF
NA	TRBV7-9	NA	TRBJ2-5	TGTGCCAGCAGCTCAGGCGTAGAGGAGACCCAGTACTTC	CASSSGVEETQYF
TRBD2	TRBV27	few	TRBJ2-1	TGTGCCAGTTCTTGGACTAGGGGCAATGAGCAGTTCTTC	CASSWTRGNEQFF
TRBD2	TRBV7-3	NA	TRBJ2-3	TGTGCCAGCAGCCCCTCCCGTAGCGGGAGTACAGATACGCAGTATTTT	CASSPSRSGSTDTQYF
NA	TRBV5-1	NA	TRBJ2-2	TGCGCCAGCAGCTTGATGAGTTCTGCCGGGGAGCTGTTTTTT	CASSLMSSAGELFF
TRBD1	TRBV19	NA	TRBJ2-2	TGTGCCAGTAGGAGGGACAGAGACACCGGGGAGCTGTTTTTT	CASRRDRDTGELFF
NA	TRBV19	NA	TRBJ1-2	TGTGCCAGTAGTATCGTCCCCCGGGGGAGCTACACCTTC	CASSIVPRGSYTF
NA	TRBV18	NA	TRBJ1-2	TGTGCCAGCTCACCAATAAGTGGAGAAGCGGGCACTTATGGCTACACCTTC	CASSPISGEAGTYGYTF
NA	TRBV19	NA	TRBJ2-5	TGTGCCAGTAGTATCGGGGTGCCGGGGAGCGAGACCCAGTACTTC	CASSIGVPGSETQYF
TRBD2	TRBV6-6	NA	TRBJ2-4	TGTGCCAGCAGTGCCCGGGTCGCGGGGGACGACATTCAGTACTTC	CASSARVAGDDIQYF
TRBD1	TRBV19	NA	TRBJ1-1	TGTGCCAGTAGTCCCCGGGACAGGGGAAAAGCTTTCTTT	CASSPRDRGKAFF
TRBD1	TRBV29-1	NA	TRBJ1-2	TGCAGCGTCGCCGAGCGAGGAGGGACAGGGATGGTTGGCTACACCTTC	CSVAERGGTGMVGYTF
NA	TRBV4-1	NA	TRBJ1-3	TGCGCCAGCAGCCAAATACAGGGCTCTGGAAACACCATATATTTT	CASSQIQGSGNTIYF
NA	TRBV6-5	once	TRBJ1-4	TGTGCCAGCAGAACAAGCGATGGTGAAAAACTGTTTTTT	CASRTSDGEKLFF
TRBD2	TRBV9	NA	TRBJ2-3	TGTGCCAGCAGCGTAGGACTAGCGGGGAACACAGATACGCAGTATTTT	CASSVGLAGNTDTQYF
TRBD1	TRBV30	NA	TRBJ1-2	TGTGCCTGGACATTTCCGTCAGGGGGCAATGGCTACACCTTC	CAWTFPSGGNGYTF
TRBD1	TRBV19	NA	TRBJ1-5	TGTGCCAGTACTAAGACAGGGGGCTGGAATCAGCCCCAGCATTTT	CASTKTGGWNQPQHF
TRBD1	TRBV6-5	NA	TRBJ1-6	TGTGCCAGCAGTCTCGGACAGGGAGACTCACCCCTCCACTTT	CASSLGQGDSPLHF
TRBD1	TRBV7-9	few	TRBJ1-5	TGTTCCAGCAGCCGTGGGACAGGTTTTATTGATCAGCCCCAGCATTTT	CSSSRGTGFIDQPQHF
NA	TRBV21-1	NA	TRBJ2-6	TGTGCCAGCAGGACAGGATGGTCTTCTGGGGCCAACGTCCTGACTTTC	CASRTGWSSGANVLTF
NA	TRBV29-1	NA	TRBJ1-2	TGCAGCGTTGGGGGGGGGAGAAGAGGGTATGGCTACACCTTC	CSVGGGRRGYGYTF
NA	TRBV30	NA	TRBJ2-1	TGTGCCTGGAGTGTAGCGGGCCTTACCAGAAGAGAGCAGTTCTTC	CAWSVAGLTRREQFF